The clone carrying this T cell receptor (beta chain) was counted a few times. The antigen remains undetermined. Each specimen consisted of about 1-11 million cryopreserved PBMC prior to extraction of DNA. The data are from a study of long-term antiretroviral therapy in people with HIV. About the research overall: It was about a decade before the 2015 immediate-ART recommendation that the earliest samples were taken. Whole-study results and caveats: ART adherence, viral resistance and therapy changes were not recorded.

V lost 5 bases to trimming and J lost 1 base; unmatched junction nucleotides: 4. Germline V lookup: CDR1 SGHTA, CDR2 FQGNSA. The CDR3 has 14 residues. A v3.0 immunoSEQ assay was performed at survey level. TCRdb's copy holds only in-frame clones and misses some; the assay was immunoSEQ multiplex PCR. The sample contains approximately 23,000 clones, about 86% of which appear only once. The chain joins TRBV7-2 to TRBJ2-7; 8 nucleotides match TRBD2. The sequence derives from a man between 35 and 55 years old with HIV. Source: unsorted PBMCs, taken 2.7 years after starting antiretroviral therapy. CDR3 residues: CASSPSGGSYEQYF. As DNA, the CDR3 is TGTGCCAGCAGCCCTTCGGGAGGGTCCTACGAGCAGTACTTC.